Reported below is one TCR beta chain. Its antigen specificity is not known. The sample holds no much larger clone one base away, and base qualities are not on file. The sample is drawn from a study of shared clonotypes between healthy human individuals (TCRdb year 2020). Study-level background: The cohort included three men and a couple of women between 18 and 49 years of age. For each donor, CD4 naive and CD4 memory were each run on three plates, CD8 naive on two plates, and CD8 memory on one plate. To estimate repertoire size and how much clonotype sharing occurs between individuals, the study deeply sequenced the blood TCR repertoires of roughly 5 healthy adults. Libraries were prepared and TCR repertoires were sequenced by different laboratories using diverse techniques, in order to increase sequencing depth and limit assay-specific biases. Between about 0.8 and 9 billion PBMCs per donor were obtained by leukapheresis. Paper-wide results and their limitations: Pairwise subsampling led to the expectation that sequencing depth would affect the degree of clonotype sharing among donors. When a few donors were compared, the shared fraction of clonotypes was around 5% for naive CD4, more than 3% for naive CD8, 2.3% for memory CD4, and less than 0.45% for memory CD8. Because the study included a small number of donors, the genetic and exposure-history diversity represented was limited. Sampling was restricted to blood, and TCR repertoires in tissue are likely to differ from TCR repertoires in blood. Larger estimated clonotype richness was generally found for naive subsets than for memory subsets. Higher generation probabilities were observed for clonotypes shared by all four sorted-subset donors than for non-shared clonotypes. Incomplete sequencing was indicated by rarefaction of sorted-subset datasets, despite the large sequencing depth.

Using the deep immunoSEQ assay, multiplex PCR amplified TCR CDR3 regions from genomic DNA. Genomic DNA extracted from each cell subset was distributed evenly over all wells of several immunoSEQ 96-well plates, and each plate served as one replicate. For sorted subsets, each replicate PCR was loaded with 200 ng genomic DNA, equivalent to some 27,000 T cell genomes. Purified libraries were quantified with a Qubit 3.0 fluorometer, sized on a Bioanalyzer 2100, and re-quantified with the KAPA Library Quantification kit. Every immunoSEQ 96-well plate was sequenced on a dedicated single-read 150-cycle Illumina NextSeq 550 flow cell. The original methods were these. The immunoSEQ output contained only junctional sequences without quality scores, so filtering could not match that applied to full-length reads. Sequences were annotated with PyIR, a Python wrapper for IgBLAST v1.9, using IMGT germline references to assign V/J genes and CDR3. Reads were filtered out if the reads had weak V/J assignments (E-value above 1e-6), no CDR3, stop codons, out-of-frame junctions, or ambiguous translated residues. A V3J clonotype was defined by an identical inferred V gene, J gene, and CDR3 amino acid sequence. The percentage overlap between two repertoires was calculated by dividing the number of shared unique clonotypes by the size of the smaller repertoire. Three approaches were used to assess repertoire richness: RTK rarefaction, the Chao1 estimator, and Recon v2.1 estimates of unobserved clonotypes. Generation probabilities were computed with OLGA for all TCRbeta clonotypes obtained by the gDNA method from several donors. TCRdb carries this immuneACCESS record with in-frame sequences only. Its versions omit some clonotypes, under half of them owing to an unresolved V gene in the studies checked, with the rest unexplained. That table gives V, J and clone size, and the DNA gave D and trimming. The sample includes 2.3 million or so clones, with approximately 95% observed a single time. The leading ten clones occupy 0.35% to 0.45% of the sample.

V is pruned by 3 bases and J by 2 bases, leaving 6 bases of the junction without a gene match. Sequences SGHNT (CDR1) and YYREEE (CDR2) are obtained from the germline V gene (reference sequence). Including the terminal cysteine and phenylalanine, the CDR3 comprises 16 residues. Just the 48-base CDR3 DNA is kept, in frame starting at base 1. Donors were healthy HIV-negative adults with no recently reported acute infections or vaccinations. All donors were Caucasian adults living in Nashville, Tennessee, USA. CD4+ T cells were enriched through magnetic negative selection, after which naive cells were positively selected on CD45RA and the remaining negative fraction served as the memory subset. Blood was collected by leukapheresis, and PBMCs were isolated by Ficoll-Histopaque density gradient centrifugation and then cryopreserved in liquid nitrogen vapor phase. Purity and quantity of every magnetically sorted T cell population were checked by analytical flow cytometry. From each sorted fraction, genomic DNA was isolated and quantified by UV absorbance on a Nanodrop 2000c.

Source material: naive CD4+ T cells from PBMCs. The cell subset or site label corresponds to: CD45RA+ positively selected. The origin of this receptor is a man between 18 and 35 years old in good health. Some clones in this sample may be carry-over from other donors' samples. The V and J segments used are TRBV5-4 and TRBJ2-3; 10 bases in between match TRBD1. The CDR3: CASSYPGQGSTDTQYF. The bases are TGTGCCAGCAGCTACCCGGGACAGGGGTCCACAGATACGCAGTATTTT.